The TCR beta chain under discussion was sequenced for a study of T cell responses to AZD1222 COVID-19 vaccine. Regarding the study as a whole: Just six AZD1222 recipients tested seropositive at baseline.

This CDR3 spans 11 amino acids. Trimming shortened V by 3 bases and J by 9 bases, and 4 bases separated the two germline ends. Germline V gives CDR1 KGHDR, CDR2 SFDVKD. With regard to this clone: The antigen is not known.

The assay was immunoSEQ multiplex PCR, and TCRdb's table has in-frame clones only and misses some. This table has approximately 130,000 clones, about 85% appearing once. Source: peripheral blood, taken 28 days after the second AZD1222 dose. The chain uses TRBV24-1 and TRBJ1-4; no definite D call. This TCR came from an adult who received the AZD1222 COVID-19 vaccine. Here the CDR3 DNA reads TGTGCCACCAGTGATCCCCAAAAACTGTTTTTT. It encodes CATSDPQKLFF.